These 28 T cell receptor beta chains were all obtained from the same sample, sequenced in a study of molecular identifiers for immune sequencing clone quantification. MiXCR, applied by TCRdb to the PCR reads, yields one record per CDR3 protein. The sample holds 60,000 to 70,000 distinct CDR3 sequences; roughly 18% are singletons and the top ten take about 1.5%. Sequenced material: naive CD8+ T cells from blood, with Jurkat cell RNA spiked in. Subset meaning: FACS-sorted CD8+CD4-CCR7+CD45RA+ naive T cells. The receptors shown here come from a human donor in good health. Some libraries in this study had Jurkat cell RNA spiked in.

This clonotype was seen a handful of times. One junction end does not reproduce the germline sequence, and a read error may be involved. DNA for the CDR3: TGTGCCGGCAGCTTGGCGGGATCCTCCTACGAGCAGTACTTC. Residues: CAGSLAGSSYEQYF. V gene TRBV5-6 combines with J gene TRBJ2-7; D is perhaps TRBD2 (6 bases). CDR1 is SGHDT, CDR2 YYEEEE, per germline. CDR3 size: 14 residues.

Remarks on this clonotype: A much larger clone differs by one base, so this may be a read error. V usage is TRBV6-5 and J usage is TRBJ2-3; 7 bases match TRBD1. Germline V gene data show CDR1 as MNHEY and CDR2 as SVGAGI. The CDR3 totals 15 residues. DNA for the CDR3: TGTGCCAGCGGTTACTCTGGGACAGACCCGGATACGCAGTATTTT. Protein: CASGYSGTDPDTQYF.

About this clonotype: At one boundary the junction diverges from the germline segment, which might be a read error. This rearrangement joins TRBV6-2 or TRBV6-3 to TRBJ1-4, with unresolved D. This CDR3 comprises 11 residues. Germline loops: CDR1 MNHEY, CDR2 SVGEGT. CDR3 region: CASSYSEKLLF. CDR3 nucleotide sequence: TGTGCCAGCAGTTACTCTGAAAAACTGCTTTTT.

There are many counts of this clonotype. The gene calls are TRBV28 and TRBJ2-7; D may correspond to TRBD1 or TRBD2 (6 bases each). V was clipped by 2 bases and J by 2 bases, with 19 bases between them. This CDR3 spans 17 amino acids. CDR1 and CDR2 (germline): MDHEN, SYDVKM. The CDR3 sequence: CASSLTGARDGPYEQYF. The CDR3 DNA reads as TGTGCCAGCAGTTTAACGGGGGCCCGGGACGGACCCTACGAGCAGTACTTC. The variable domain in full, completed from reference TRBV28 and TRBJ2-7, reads DVKVTQSSRYLVKRTGEKVFLECVQDMDHENMFWYRQDPGLGLRLIYFSYDVKMKEKGDIPEGYSVSREKKERFSLILESASTNQTSMYLCASSLTGARDGPYEQYFGPGTRLTVT.

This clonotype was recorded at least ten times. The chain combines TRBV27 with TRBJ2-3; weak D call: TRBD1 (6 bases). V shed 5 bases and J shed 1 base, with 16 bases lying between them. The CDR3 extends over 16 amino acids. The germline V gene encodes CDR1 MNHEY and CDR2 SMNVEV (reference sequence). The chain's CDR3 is CASSLIGGVGTDTQYF. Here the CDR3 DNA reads TGTGCCAGCAGTCTCATAGGGGGAGTGGGCACAGATACGCAGTATTTT.

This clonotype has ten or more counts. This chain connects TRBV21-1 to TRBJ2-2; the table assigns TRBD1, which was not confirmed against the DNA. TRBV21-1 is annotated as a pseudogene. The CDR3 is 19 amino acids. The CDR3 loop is CASSRGTRGAEGYTGELFF. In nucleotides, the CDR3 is TGTGCCAGCAGCAGGGGGACACGAGGTGCTGAGGGTTATACCGGGGAGCTGTTTTTT.

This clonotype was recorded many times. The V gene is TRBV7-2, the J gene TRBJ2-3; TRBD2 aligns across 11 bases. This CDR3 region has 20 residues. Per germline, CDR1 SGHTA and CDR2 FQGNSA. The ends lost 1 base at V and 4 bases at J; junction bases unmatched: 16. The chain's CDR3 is CASSLGGLAGLTYDSDTQYF. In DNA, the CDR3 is TGTGCCAGCAGCTTAGGAGGACTAGCGGGCCTAACTTATGACTCAGATACGCAGTATTTT.

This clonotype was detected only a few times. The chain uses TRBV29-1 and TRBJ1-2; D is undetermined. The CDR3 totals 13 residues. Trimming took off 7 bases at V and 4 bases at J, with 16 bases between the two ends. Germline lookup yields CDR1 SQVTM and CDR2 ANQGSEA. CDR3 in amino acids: CSGEEPDLYGYTF. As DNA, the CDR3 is TGCAGCGGGGAAGAACCGGACCTCTATGGCTACACCTTC.

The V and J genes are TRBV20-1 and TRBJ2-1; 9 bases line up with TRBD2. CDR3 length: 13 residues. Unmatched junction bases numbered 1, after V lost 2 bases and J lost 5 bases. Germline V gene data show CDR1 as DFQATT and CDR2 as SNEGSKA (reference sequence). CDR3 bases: TGCAGTGCTAGACTAGCGGGAAACAATGAGCAGTTCTTC. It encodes CSARLAGNNEQFF.

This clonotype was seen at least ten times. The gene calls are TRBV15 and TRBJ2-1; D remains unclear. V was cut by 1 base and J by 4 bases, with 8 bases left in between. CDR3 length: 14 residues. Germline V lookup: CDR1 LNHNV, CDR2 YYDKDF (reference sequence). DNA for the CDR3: TGTGCCACCAGCAGAGGCAGATTGTACAATGAGCAGTTCTTC. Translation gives CATSRGRLYNEQFF.

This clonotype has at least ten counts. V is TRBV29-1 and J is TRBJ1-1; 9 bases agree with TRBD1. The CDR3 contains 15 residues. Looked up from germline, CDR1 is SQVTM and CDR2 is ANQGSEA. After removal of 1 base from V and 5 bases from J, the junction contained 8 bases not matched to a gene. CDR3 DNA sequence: TGCAGCGTTGAAGTCCTGGGGACAGGGAGTACTGAAGCTTTCTTT. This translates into CSVEVLGTGSTEAFF.

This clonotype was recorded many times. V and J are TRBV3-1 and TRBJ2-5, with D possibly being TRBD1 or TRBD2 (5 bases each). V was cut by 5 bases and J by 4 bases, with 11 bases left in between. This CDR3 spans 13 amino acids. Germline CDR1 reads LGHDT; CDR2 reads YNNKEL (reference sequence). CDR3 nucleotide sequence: TGTGCCAGCAGCTGGGACCTATCAGAGACCCAGTACTTC. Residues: CASSWDLSETQYF.

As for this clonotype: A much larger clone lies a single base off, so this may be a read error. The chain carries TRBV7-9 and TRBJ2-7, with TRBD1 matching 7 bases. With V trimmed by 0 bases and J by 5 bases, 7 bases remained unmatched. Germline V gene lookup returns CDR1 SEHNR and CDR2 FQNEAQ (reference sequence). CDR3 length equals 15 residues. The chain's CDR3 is CASSLAFTGADEQYV. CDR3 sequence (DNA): TGTGCCAGCAGCTTAGCGTTTACAGGGGCGGACGAGCAGTACGTC.

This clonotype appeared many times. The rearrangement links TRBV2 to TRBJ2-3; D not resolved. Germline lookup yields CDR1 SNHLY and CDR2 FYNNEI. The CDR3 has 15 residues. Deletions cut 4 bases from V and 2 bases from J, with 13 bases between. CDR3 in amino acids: CASSAVSTYTDTQYF. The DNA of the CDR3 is TGTGCCAGCAGTGCAGTCTCCACCTACACAGATACGCAGTATTTT.

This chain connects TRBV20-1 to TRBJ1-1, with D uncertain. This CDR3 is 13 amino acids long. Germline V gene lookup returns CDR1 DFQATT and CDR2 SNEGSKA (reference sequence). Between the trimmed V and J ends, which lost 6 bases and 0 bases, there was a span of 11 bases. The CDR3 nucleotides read TGCAGTGCCCCCGACGGACTGAACACTGAAGCTTTCTTT. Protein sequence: CSAPDGLNTEAFF.

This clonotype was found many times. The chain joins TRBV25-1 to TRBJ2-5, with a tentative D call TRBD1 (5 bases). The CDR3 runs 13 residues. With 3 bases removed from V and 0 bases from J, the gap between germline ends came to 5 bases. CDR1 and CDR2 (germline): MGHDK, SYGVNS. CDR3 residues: CASSETDQETQYF. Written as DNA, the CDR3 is TGTGCCAGCAGTGAGACAGACCAAGAGACCCAGTACTTC.

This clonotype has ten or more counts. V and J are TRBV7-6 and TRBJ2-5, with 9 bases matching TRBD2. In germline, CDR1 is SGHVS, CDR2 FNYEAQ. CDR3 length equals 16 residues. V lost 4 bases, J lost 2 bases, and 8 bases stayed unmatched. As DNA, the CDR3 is TGTGCCAGCAGCTCCCTCCGTGCGGGAGGGCAAGAGACCCAGTACTTC. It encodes CASSSLRAGGQETQYF.

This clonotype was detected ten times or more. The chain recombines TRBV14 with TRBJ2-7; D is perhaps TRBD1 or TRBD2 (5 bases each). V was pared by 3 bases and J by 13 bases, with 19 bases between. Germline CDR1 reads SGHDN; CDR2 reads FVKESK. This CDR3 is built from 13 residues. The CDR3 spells CASSQGTPRLKYF. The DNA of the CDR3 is TGTGCCAGCAGCCAGGGGACGCCGCGGTTGAAATACTTC.

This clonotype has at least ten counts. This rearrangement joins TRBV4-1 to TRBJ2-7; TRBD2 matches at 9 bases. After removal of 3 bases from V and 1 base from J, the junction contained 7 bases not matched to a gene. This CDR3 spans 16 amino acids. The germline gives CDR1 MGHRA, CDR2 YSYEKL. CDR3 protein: CASSHGLAGSSYEQYF. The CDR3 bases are TGCGCCAGCAGCCATGGCCTAGCGGGGAGTTCCTACGAGCAGTACTTC.

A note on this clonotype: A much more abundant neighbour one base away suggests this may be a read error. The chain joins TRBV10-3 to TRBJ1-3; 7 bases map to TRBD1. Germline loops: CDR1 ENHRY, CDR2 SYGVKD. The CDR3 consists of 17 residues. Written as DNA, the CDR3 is TGTGCCATATCTCAGGGGGATTGGACCTCCTCTGGAAACGCCATATATTTT. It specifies CAISQGDWTSSGNAIYF.

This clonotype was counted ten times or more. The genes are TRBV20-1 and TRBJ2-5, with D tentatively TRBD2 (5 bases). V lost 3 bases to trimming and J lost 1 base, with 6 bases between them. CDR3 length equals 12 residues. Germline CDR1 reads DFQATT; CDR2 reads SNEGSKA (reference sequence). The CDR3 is CSARDSQETQYF. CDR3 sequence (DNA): TGCAGTGCTAGGGACTCCCAAGAGACCCAGTACTTC.

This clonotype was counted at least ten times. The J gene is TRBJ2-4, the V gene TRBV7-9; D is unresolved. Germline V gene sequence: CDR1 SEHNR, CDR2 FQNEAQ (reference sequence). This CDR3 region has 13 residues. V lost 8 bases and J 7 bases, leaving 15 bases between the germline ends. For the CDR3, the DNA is TGTGCCAGCGAGGATACCCTTTTCAACATTCAGTACTTC. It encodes CASEDTLFNIQYF.

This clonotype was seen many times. The CDR3 protein is CATQSWGSEGYTF. Written as DNA, the CDR3 is TGTGCCACCCAAAGTTGGGGGAGTGAAGGCTACACCTTC. This rearrangement joins TRBV24-1 to TRBJ1-2; D is possibly TRBD1 (5 bases). The CDR3 length is 13 residues. Germline V gene sequence: CDR1 KGHDR, CDR2 SFDVKD. Trimming took 9 bases from V and 8 from J, leaving 18 bases between them.

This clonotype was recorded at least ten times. CDR3 coding DNA: TGCGCCAGCAGCCAAGAAACCATCACCGGGGAGCTGTTTTTT. Translation: CASSQETITGELFF. This chain uses TRBV4-1 with TRBJ2-2; D not resolved. This CDR3 is 14 amino acids long. Germline-derived CDR1 and CDR2 are MGHRA and YSYEKL. Trimming stripped 0 bases from V and 4 bases from J, with 6 bases between.

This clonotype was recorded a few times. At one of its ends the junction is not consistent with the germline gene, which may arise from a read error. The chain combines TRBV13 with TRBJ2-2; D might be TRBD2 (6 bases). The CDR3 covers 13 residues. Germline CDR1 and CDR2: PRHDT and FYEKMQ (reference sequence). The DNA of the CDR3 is TGTGCCAGCAGCTTAGGGGACACCGGGGGGCTGTTTTTT. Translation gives CASSLGDTGGLFF.

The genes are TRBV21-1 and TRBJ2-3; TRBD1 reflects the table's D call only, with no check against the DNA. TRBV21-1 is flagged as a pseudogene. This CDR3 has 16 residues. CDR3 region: CASSKAGTGSTDTQYF. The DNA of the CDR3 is TGTGCCAGCAGCAAAGCAGGGACAGGCAGCACAGATACGCAGTATTTT.

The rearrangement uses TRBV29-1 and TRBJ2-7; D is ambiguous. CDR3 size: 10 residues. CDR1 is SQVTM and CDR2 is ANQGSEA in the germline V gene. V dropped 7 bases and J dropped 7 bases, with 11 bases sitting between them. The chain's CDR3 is CSGLEREQYF. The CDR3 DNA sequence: TGCAGCGGTCTTGAACGGGAGCAGTACTTC.

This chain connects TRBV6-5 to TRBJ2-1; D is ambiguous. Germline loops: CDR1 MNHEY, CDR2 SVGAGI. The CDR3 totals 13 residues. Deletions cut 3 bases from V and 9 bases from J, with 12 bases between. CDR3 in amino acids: CASSYGTMGEQFF. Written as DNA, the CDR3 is TGTGCCAGCAGTTATGGAACTATGGGTGAGCAGTTCTTC.